The next 12 T cell receptor beta chains were all read from a single sample in a study of response to subunit inactivated influenza vaccine. MiXCR was run by TCRdb on the RT-PCR reads, yielding one entry per CDR3 protein. Counted here are about 700,000 distinct CDR3 sequences, 15% to 19% occurring once; the ten biggest clones make up roughly 11%. The sample in question was PBMCs from blood, obtained 11 to 12 days after vaccination. The receptors were gathered from a man aged 45-60 years who received an inactivated influenza vaccine.

This clonotype appeared a few times. In DNA, the CDR3 is TGTGCCAGCAGCTTAGTAGGGTCTGGAAACACCATATATTTT. It translates to CASSLVGSGNTIYF. This chain joins TRBV7-9 and TRBJ1-3; D unclear. Germline V gives CDR1 SEHNR, CDR2 FQNEAQ (reference sequence). V lost 1 base and J 1 base, leaving 5 bases between the germline ends. The CDR3 totals 14 residues. Combining the CDR3 with reference TRBV7-9 and TRBJ1-3 gives the whole variable domain DTGVSQNPRHKITKRGQNVTFRCDPISEHNRLYWYRQTLGQGPEFLTYFQNEAQLEKSRLLSDRFSAERPKGSFSTLEIQRTEQGDSAMYLCASSLVGSGNTIYFGEGSWLTVV.

This clonotype was picked up a small number of times. The chain combines TRBV6-2 or TRBV6-3 with TRBJ2-3; D might be TRBD2 (5 bases). Between the trimmed V and J ends, which lost 6 bases and 1 base, there was a span of 14 bases. Looked up from germline, CDR1 is MNHEY and CDR2 is SVGEGT. The CDR3 has 15 residues. This CDR3 reads CASSKGLPGTDTQYF. CDR3 coding DNA: TGTGCCAGCAGCAAAGGACTGCCGGGCACAGATACGCAGTATTTT.

This clonotype was counted only a few times. The chain combines TRBV7-2 with TRBJ1-1, with TRBD1 matching 8 bases. V was pared by 4 bases and J by 11 bases, with 9 bases of the junction left unmatched. Germline assignment: CDR1 SGHTA and CDR2 FQGNSA. The length of the CDR3 is 13 residues. The CDR3 DNA is TGTGCCAGCAGCTCAGGGGGCGGCATTTTCGCTTTCTTT. Its protein is CASSSGGGIFAFF.

This clonotype came up many times. This chain uses TRBV3-1 with TRBJ2-7, with 9 bases fitting TRBD1. Germline CDR1 is LGHDT and CDR2 is YNNKEL (reference sequence). This CDR3 contains 15 residues. Trimming cost V 3 bases and J 5 bases; bases outside gene matches: 8. CDR3 coding DNA: TGTGCCAGCAGCCATACAGGACAGGGGAACAACGAGCAGTACTTC. This gives the protein CASSHTGQGNNEQYF.

This clonotype was recorded a few times. The V gene is TRBV3-1, the J gene TRBJ2-5; D perhaps matches TRBD2 (7 bases). Germline CDR1 reads LGHDT; CDR2 reads YNNKEL (reference sequence). V lost 0 bases and J 2 bases, leaving 25 bases between the germline ends. The CDR3 is 20 amino acids. The CDR3 DNA is TGTGCCAGCAGCCAAGATCCCCTAACCAACAGGGAGGGTCCACAAGAGACCCAGTACTTC. As protein: CASSQDPLTNREGPQETQYF.

The rearrangement links TRBV5-1 to TRBJ2-3; the D is unclear. The ends were cut back, 3 bases at V and 4 bases at J, with 12 bases in the middle. From germline, CDR1 is SGHRS and CDR2 YFSETQ. This CDR3 has 14 amino acids. The CDR3 region is CASSSQSSSDTQYF. The CDR3 DNA is TGCGCCAGCAGCTCACAGTCTAGTTCAGATACGCAGTATTTT.

This chain connects TRBV15 to TRBJ2-5, with D unresolved. The CDR3 loop spans 12 amino acids. Germline V gene data show CDR1 as LNHNV and CDR2 as YYDKDF (reference sequence). The V gene lost 4 bases and the J gene lost 6 bases, with 9 bases spanning the gap. CDR3 nucleotides: TGTGCCACCAGCACGGGCCTAAAGACCCAGTACTTC. It codes for CATSTGLKTQYF. The variable domain in full, completed from reference TRBV15 and TRBJ2-5, reads DAMVIQNPRYQVTQFGKPVTLSCSQTLNHNVMYWYQQKSSQAPKLLFHYYDKDFNNEADTPDNFQSRRPNTSFCFLDIRSPGLGDTAMYLCATSTGLKTQYFGPGTRLLVL.

This clonotype was seen more than once but under ten times. The J gene is TRBJ2-5, the V gene TRBV29-1; D assignment may be TRBD1 or TRBD2 (5 bases each). The V and J ends lost 4 bases and 5 bases respectively, with 11 bases between them. This CDR3 contains 12 residues. Germline V gene lookup returns CDR1 SQVTM and CDR2 ANQGSEA. CDR3 region: CSVAGRKETQYF. DNA for the CDR3: TGCAGCGTTGCGGGACGGAAGGAGACCCAGTACTTC.

The chain uses TRBV6-2 or TRBV6-3 and TRBJ2-4; 7 bases line up with TRBD2. CDR1 is MNHEY and CDR2 is SVGEGT in the germline V gene. Germline trimming cut 7 bases from V and 1 base from J; bases unmatched to any gene: 7. The CDR3 length is 15 residues. CDR3 coding DNA: TGTGCCAGCAAAAAGCGGGACCTTGCCAAAAACATTCAGTACTTC. This translates into CASKKRDLAKNIQYF.

Only a few counts were recorded for this clonotype. The chain carries TRBV7-2 and TRBJ1-5, with 7 bases that match TRBD1. Germline CDR1 is SGHTA and CDR2 is FQGNSA. This CDR3 is built from 15 residues. The junction had 6 bases not matched to a gene; V was cut back by 5 bases and J by 2 bases. CDR3 bases: TGTGCCAGCAGCACCTGGGACAGAGGCAATCAGCCCCAGCATTTT. Translating it yields CASSTWDRGNQPQHF. Using reference TRBV7-2 and TRBJ1-5 for the parts outside the CDR3, the full variable domain is GAGVSQSPSNKVTEKGKDVELRCDPISGHTALYWYRQSLGQGLEFLIYFQGNSAPDKSGLPSDRFSAERTGGSVSTLTIQRTQQEDSAVYLCASSTWDRGNQPQHFGDGTRLSIL.

This clonotype was counted ten times or more. J is TRBJ2-1 and V is TRBV12-3 or TRBV12-4; D not certain. Trimming removed 0 bases from V and 10 bases from J, with 7 bases in between. This CDR3 contains 12 residues. The DNA of the CDR3 is TGTGCCAGCAGTTTAGCGGCAATCGAGCAGTTCTTC. The encoded protein is CASSLAAIEQFF.

The chain has TRBV4-3 and TRBJ1-5; D possibly corresponds to TRBD1 (6 bases). Trimming pared 0 bases from V and 6 bases from J, leaving 15 bases between. In germline, CDR1 is LGHNA, CDR2 YSLEER. The CDR3 has 16 residues. The CDR3 DNA is TGCGCCAGCAGCCAAGATTTATCAGGGGCGGGTCAGCCCCAGCATTTT. Its translation: CASSQDLSGAGQPQHF.